Each of the 32 T cell receptor beta chains below was sequenced from the same sample in a study of CXCR3-negative and CXCR3-positive naive CD8 T cells. Broader study findings: CXCR3-expressing naive cells carried TRB CDR3s more hydrophobic than those of CXCR3-negative naive cells.

Libraries were UMI-labeled 5' RACE TRB cDNA. TCRdb reanalyzed the 5' RACE reads, giving one entry per CDR3 protein sequence and no DNA. The repertoire table contains about 84,000 distinct CDR3 sequences. The antigens these receptors bind are not known. The sample consisted of naive CXCR3+ CD8+ T cells from blood. Documented subset: CD45RO-CCR7+CD27+CD95- naive CD8+ T cells expressing CXCR3 (TNR3+). These receptors were taken from a human donor in good health. Some clones in this sample may be carry-over from other donors' samples.

This chain uses TRBV28 with TRBJ2-1; the TCRdb call, TRBD2, lacks DNA for checking. Germline CDR1 and CDR2: MDHEN and SYDVKM. This CDR3 contains 17 residues. The CDR3 region is CASSPGTSGRMRDEQFF.

The chain links TRBV19 to TRBJ1-1. The CDR3 has 14 amino acids. The germline V gene encodes CDR1 LNHDA and CDR2 SQIVND (reference sequence). CDR3 amino acids: CASSSSPSGTEAFF.

V gene TRBV29-1 combines with J gene TRBJ2-2; TCRdb's D call of TRBD1 is untestable without DNA. The germline CDR1 and CDR2 sequences are SQVTM and ANQGSEA. The CDR3 spans 14 residues. The CDR3 here is CSVANGSPSGELFF.

CDR3 in amino acids: CASSSDRGPGELFF. The chain uses TRBV28 and TRBJ2-2; the D gene TCRdb calls, TRBD1, cannot be checked with no DNA. Germline V gene data show CDR1 as MDHEN and CDR2 as SYDVKM. CDR3 length: 14 amino acids. The whole variable domain, remainder taken from reference TRBV28 and TRBJ2-2, is DVKVTQSSRYLVKRTGEKVFLECVQDMDHENMFWYRQDPGLGLRLIYFSYDVKMKEKGDIPEGYSVSREKKERFSLILESASTNQTSMYLCASSSDRGPGELFFGEGSRLTVL.

The chain uses TRBV18 and TRBJ2-7; the D call of TRBD1 rests on TCRdb alone, since no DNA is present to check it. Germline assignment: CDR1 KGHSH and CDR2 LQKENI. The CDR3 is 13 residues long. The CDR3 loop is CASSRPDSYEQYF.

This chain links TRBV12-3 or TRBV12-4 with TRBJ2-1; no DNA is available, so the TRBD2 call from TCRdb remains unchecked. The CDR3 has 15 amino acids. The chain's CDR3 is CASTLRGLFYNEQLF.

The CDR3 is CASSQSWAVTGELFF. The gene calls are TRBV23-1 and TRBJ2-2. TRBV23-1 is an ORF, and what it does is uncertain. The CDR3 is made up of 15 amino acids.

V usage is TRBV4-2 and J usage is TRBJ2-1; TCRdb's D gene call, TRBD1, goes unchecked for lack of DNA. CDR1 is LGHNA, CDR2 YNFKEQ, per germline. The CDR3 loop spans 17 amino acids. CDR3 sequence reads: CASSQDMRGASYNEQFF.

The genes are TRBV12-3 or TRBV12-4 and TRBJ2-1; TCRdb's D gene call, TRBD2, goes unchecked for lack of DNA. The CDR3 contains 13 residues. The chain's CDR3 is CASSFPGPNEQFF.

Judged by frequency, this clonotype is medium-sized. The chain recombines TRBV6-2 or TRBV6-3 with TRBJ2-7. Germline V gene sequence: CDR1 MNHEY, CDR2 SVGEGT. The CDR3 is made up of 16 amino acids. The CDR3 protein is CASRNPDGRSSYEQYF.

The V gene is TRBV10-3, the J gene TRBJ1-5. Germline-derived CDR1 and CDR2 are ENHRY and SYGVKD. CDR3 length equals 13 residues. The CDR3 reads CAISGVLNQPQHF.

V usage is TRBV28 and J usage is TRBJ1-5; the D gene TCRdb calls, TRBD1, cannot be checked with no DNA. There are 13 residues in the CDR3. The germline V gene has CDR1 MDHEN and CDR2 SYDVKM. CDR3 residues: CASSSAGQMPQHF.

The chain couples TRBV20-1 to TRBJ2-7. CDR1 and CDR2 (germline): DFQATT, SNEGSKA (reference sequence). The CDR3 totals 12 residues. The CDR3 region is CSGRDFSYEQYF.

The chain links TRBV29-1 to TRBJ2-3; the TRBD1 assignment by TCRdb is unverifiable without DNA. The germline gives CDR1 SQVTM, CDR2 ANQGSEA. The CDR3 extends over 17 amino acids. The CDR3 spells CSVDGQGSLTSTDTQYF.

The chain combines TRBV29-1 with TRBJ1-1; absent DNA, TCRdb's TRBD1 call cannot be checked. Germline-derived CDR1 and CDR2 are SQVTM and ANQGSEA. The CDR3 has 13 amino acids. CDR3 protein: CSVPTGRSTEAFF.

The chain is built from TRBV29-1 and TRBJ2-4; checking the TCRdb D call of TRBD2 is not possible without DNA. The CDR3 covers 12 residues. The germline gives CDR1 SQVTM, CDR2 ANQGSEA. CDR3 loop: CSVLQGGDIQYF.

The chain combines TRBV28 with TRBJ2-1. Looked up from germline, CDR1 is MDHEN and CDR2 is SYDVKM. The CDR3 spans 15 residues. CDR3 residues: CASRPGRSSYNEQFF.

J is TRBJ2-1 and V is TRBV5-4; TCRdb reports TRBD2, a call that lacks DNA to check it against. The germline V gene has CDR1 SGHNT and CDR2 YYREEE (reference sequence). The CDR3 runs to 12 residues. CDR3 amino acids: CASSPGGGLEFF.

The chain couples TRBV5-1 to TRBJ2-5; the D call of TRBD1 rests on TCRdb alone, since no DNA is present to check it. The CDR3 runs to 16 residues. From germline, CDR1 is SGHRS and CDR2 YFSETQ. This CDR3 reads CASSLNSGQVQETQYF.

The J gene is TRBJ2-5, the V gene TRBV7-6; TCRdb's D call, TRBD1, is unchecked because there is no DNA. Germline V gene data show CDR1 as SGHVS and CDR2 as FNYEAQ. CDR3 length: 16 residues. The chain's CDR3 is CASSRPQAPSLETQYF.

The rearrangement joins TRBV5-1 to TRBJ1-2; TCRdb names TRBD1, which stays unverified in the absence of DNA. The CDR3 totals 14 residues. The V gene's germline CDR1 is SGHRS and CDR2 YFSETQ. The CDR3 region is CASSLMAGGDGYTF.

This chain links TRBV6-4 with TRBJ2-1; TCRdb's D call of TRBD1 is untestable without DNA. The CDR3 sequence is 16 residues long. Germline V gene lookup returns CDR1 MRHNA and CDR2 SNTAGT. The CDR3 sequence is CASSPSGGGEGNEQFF.

The V call is TRBV2, the J call TRBJ2-1. The CDR3 has 13 amino acids. Germline CDR1 SNHLY, CDR2 FYNNEI. Here the CDR3 reads CASSGITYNEQFF.

This chain connects TRBV28 to TRBJ1-5. This CDR3 has 12 residues. The V gene's germline CDR1 is MDHEN and CDR2 SYDVKM. The chain's CDR3 is CASNSLNQPQHF.

The V and J genes are TRBV6-1 and TRBJ2-3; absent DNA, TCRdb's TRBD2 call cannot be checked. Per germline, CDR1 MNHNS and CDR2 SASEGT. The CDR3 spans 15 residues. This chain's CDR3 is CASSEAAGGPDTQYF.

The chain is built from TRBV7-6 and TRBJ2-1. The CDR3 spans 12 residues. In germline, CDR1 is SGHVS, CDR2 FNYEAQ. The CDR3: CASSPTFGQEIF.

The chain is built from TRBV10-3 and TRBJ1-2. The CDR3 spans 14 residues. From germline, CDR1 is ENHRY and CDR2 SYGVKD. CDR3 in amino acids: CAISELREWDGYTF.

This chain links TRBV28 with TRBJ2-5; the TCRdb D gene call, TRBD1, has no DNA to confirm it. The V gene's germline CDR1 is MDHEN and CDR2 SYDVKM. The CDR3 length is 15 residues. CDR3 sequence reads: CASSPTRGWRETQYF.

This chain connects TRBV11-1 to TRBJ2-1; TCRdb selects TRBD2, and the lack of DNA leaves this call unchecked. The CDR3 covers 15 residues. Germline assignment: CDR1 SGHAT and CDR2 FQDESV (reference sequence). The CDR3 spells CASSLEGEGSNEQFF.

The J gene is TRBJ2-1, the V gene TRBV12-3 or TRBV12-4. The CDR3 is 15 amino acids. The CDR3 spells CASSFTGDGYNEQFF.

The J gene is TRBJ1-1, the V gene TRBV2; TCRdb gives TRBD1 as the D gene, but with no DNA this cannot be confirmed. This CDR3 has 13 amino acids. CDR1 SNHLY and CDR2 FYNNEI come from the germline V gene. The CDR3 spells CASSDPGAIRAFF.

This sequence joins TRBV7-9 and TRBJ2-5; TCRdb returns TRBD2, unconfirmable since there is no DNA. The germline gives CDR1 SEHNR, CDR2 FQNEAQ (reference sequence). The CDR3 has 15 amino acids. The CDR3 protein is CARSYLAGTQETQYF.